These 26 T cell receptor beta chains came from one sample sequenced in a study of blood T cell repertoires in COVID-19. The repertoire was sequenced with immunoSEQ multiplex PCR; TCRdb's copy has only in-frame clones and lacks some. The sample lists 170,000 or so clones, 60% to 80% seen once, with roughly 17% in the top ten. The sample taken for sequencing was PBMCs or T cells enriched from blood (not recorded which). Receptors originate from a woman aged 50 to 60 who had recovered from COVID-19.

For the CDR3, the DNA is TGTGCCAGCAGCACCGGACAGGGGGAAGGAAAACTGTTTTTT. It codes for CASSTGQGEGKLFF. This rearrangement joins TRBV7-8 to TRBJ1-4; the match to TRBD1 covers 10 bases. The germline gives CDR1 SGHVS, CDR2 FQNEAQ. J gave up 10 bases and V 5 bases, and 7 bases lay outside the gene matches. This CDR3 region has 14 residues. The variable domain in full, completed from reference TRBV7-8 and TRBJ1-4, reads GAGVSQSPRYKVAKRGQDVALRCDPISGHVSLFWYQQALGQGPEFLTYFQNEAQLDKSGLPSDRFFAERPEGSVSTLKIQRTQQEDSAVYLCASSTGQGEGKLFFGSGTQLSVL.

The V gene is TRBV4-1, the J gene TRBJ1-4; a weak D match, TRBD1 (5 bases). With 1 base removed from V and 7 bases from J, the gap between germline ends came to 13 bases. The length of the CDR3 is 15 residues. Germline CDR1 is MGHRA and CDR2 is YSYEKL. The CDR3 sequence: CASSQGTSGGEKLFF. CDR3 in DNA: TGCGCCAGCAGCCAAGGGACCTCGGGGGGTGAAAAACTGTTTTTT.

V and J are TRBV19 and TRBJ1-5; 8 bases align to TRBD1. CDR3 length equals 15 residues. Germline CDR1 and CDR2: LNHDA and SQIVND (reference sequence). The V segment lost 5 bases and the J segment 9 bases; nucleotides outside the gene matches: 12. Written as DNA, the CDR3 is TGTGCCAGTAGTTCTAGCGGACAGGGACGTTGGCCCCAGCATTTT. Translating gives CASSSSGQGRWPQHF.

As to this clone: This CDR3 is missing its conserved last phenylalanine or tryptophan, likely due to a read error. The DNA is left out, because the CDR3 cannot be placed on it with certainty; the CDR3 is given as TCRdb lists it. CDR3 loop: CASSPTPGGLYEL. The J gene is TRBJ2-7, the V gene TRBV7-9; the D call in the table, TRBD2, was not verified against the DNA. Looked up from germline, CDR1 is SEHNR and CDR2 is FQNEAQ (reference sequence). The length of the CDR3 is 13 amino acids, counting both ends.

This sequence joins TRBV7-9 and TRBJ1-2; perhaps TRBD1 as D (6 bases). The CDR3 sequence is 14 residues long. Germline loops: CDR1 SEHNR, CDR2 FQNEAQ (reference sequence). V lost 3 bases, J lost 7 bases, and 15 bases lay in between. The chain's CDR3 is CASSFGEQGSGYTF. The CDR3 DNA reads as TGTGCCAGCAGCTTTGGTGAACAGGGTAGTGGCTACACCTTC.

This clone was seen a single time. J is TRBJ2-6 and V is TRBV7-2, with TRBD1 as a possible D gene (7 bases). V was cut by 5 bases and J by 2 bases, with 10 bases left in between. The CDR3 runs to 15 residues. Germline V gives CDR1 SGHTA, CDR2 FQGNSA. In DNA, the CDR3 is TGTGCCAGCAGCGTCAGGGGGGCTGGGGCCAACGTCCTGACTTTC. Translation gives CASSVRGAGANVLTF.

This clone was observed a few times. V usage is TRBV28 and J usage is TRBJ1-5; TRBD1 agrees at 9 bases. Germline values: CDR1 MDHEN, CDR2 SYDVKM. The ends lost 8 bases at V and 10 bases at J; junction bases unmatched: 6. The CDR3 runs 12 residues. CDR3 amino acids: CASGQGREPQHF. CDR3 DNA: TGTGCCAGCGGACAGGGGCGAGAACCCCAGCATTTT.

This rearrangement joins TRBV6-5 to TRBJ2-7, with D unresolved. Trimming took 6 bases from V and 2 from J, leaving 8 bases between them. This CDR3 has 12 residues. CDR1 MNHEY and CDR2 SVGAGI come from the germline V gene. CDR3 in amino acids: CASRGGTYEQYF. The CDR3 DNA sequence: TGTGCCAGCAGAGGCGGCACCTACGAGCAGTACTTC.

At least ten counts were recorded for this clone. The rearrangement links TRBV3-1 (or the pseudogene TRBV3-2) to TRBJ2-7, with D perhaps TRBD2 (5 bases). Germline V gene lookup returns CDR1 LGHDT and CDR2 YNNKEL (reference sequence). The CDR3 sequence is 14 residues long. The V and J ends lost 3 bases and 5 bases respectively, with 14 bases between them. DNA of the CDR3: TGTGCCAGCAGCCAGTTGACTACCCTCCACGAGCAGTACTTC. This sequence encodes CASSQLTTLHEQYF.

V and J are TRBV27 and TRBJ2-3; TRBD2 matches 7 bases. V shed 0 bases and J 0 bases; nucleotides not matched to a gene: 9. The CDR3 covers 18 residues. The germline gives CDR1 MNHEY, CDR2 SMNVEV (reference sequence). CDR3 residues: CASSLSVGLAVSTDTQYF. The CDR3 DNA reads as TGTGCCAGCAGTTTATCCGTGGGGCTAGCGGTAAGCACAGATACGCAGTATTTT.

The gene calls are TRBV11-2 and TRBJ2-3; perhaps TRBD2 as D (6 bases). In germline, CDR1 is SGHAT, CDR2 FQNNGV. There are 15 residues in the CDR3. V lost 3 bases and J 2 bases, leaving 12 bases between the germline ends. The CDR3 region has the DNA TGTGCCAGCAGCTTTAGAAGCGGGCCCACAGATACGCAGTATTTT. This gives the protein CASSFRSGPTDTQYF.

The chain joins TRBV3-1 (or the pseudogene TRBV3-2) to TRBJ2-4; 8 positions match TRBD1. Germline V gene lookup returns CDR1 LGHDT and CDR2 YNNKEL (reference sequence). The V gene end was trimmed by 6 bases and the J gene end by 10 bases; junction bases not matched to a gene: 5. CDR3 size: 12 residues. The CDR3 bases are TGTGCCAGCAGTAGGACAGGGTGGATTCAGTACTTC. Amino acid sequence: CASSRTGWIQYF.

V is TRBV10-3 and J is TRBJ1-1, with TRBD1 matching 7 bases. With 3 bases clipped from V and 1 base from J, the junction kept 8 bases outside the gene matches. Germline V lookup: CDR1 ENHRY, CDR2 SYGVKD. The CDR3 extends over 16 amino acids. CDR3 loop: CAISDSRGTANTEAFF. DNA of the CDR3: TGTGCCATCAGTGACTCTCGGGGGACAGCGAACACTGAAGCTTTCTTT.

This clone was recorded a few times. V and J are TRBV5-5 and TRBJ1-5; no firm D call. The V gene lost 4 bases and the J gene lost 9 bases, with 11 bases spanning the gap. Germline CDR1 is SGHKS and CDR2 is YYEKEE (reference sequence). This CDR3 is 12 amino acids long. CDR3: CASSLDLRPQHF. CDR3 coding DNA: TGTGCCAGCAGCCTGGACCTGCGGCCCCAGCATTTT.

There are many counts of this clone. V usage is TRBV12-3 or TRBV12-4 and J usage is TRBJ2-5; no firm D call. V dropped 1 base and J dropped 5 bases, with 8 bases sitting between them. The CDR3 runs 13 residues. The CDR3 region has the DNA TGTGCCAGCAGTTTAGGACTGTCGGAGACCCAGTACTTC. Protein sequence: CASSLGLSETQYF.

This CDR3 reads CASSSTDSGTEAFF. The CDR3, as DNA: TGTGCCAGCAGTTCAACGGACAGTGGGACTGAAGCTTTCTTT. The chain couples TRBV6-5 to TRBJ1-1; a weak D match, TRBD1 (6 bases). This CDR3 is built from 14 residues. The V gene lost 4 bases and the J gene lost 5 bases, with 14 bases spanning the gap. Germline CDR1 is MNHEY and CDR2 is SVGAGI.

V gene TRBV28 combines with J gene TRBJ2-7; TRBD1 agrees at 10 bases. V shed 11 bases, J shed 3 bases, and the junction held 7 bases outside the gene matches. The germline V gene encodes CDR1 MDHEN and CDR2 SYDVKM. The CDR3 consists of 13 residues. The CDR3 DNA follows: TGTGCCGTAGCCGGGACAGGGGACTACGAGCAGTACTTC. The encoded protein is CAVAGTGDYEQYF.

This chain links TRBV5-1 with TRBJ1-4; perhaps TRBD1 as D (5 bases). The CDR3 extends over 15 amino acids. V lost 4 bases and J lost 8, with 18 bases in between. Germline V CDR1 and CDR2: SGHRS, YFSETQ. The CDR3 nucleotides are TGCGCCAGCAGCGGAGGAGGGGACCGCTGGGAAAAACTGTTTTTT. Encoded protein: CASSGGGDRWEKLFF.

CDR3 sequence reads: CASSLELRNPGQGINEQFF. The CDR3, as DNA: TGTGCCAGCAGTTTAGAACTCCGAAATCCGGGACAGGGGATCAATGAGCAGTTCTTC. The chain carries TRBV27 and TRBJ2-1, with TRBD1 matching over 10 bases. This CDR3 is 19 amino acids long. CDR1 and CDR2 (germline): MNHEY, SMNVEV (reference sequence). V lost 2 bases, J lost 6 bases, and 16 bases stayed unmatched.

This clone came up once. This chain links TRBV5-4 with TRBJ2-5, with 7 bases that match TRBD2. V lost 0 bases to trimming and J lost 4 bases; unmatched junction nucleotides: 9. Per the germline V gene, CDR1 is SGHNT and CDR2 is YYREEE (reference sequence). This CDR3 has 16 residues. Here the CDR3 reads CASSLAGRRAGETQYF. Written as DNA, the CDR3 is TGTGCCAGCAGCTTGGCCGGGAGGAGGGCGGGAGAGACCCAGTACTTC. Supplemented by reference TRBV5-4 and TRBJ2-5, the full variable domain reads ETGVTQSPTHLIKTRGQQVTLRCSSQSGHNTVSWYQQALGQGPQFIFQYYREEENGRGNFPPRFSGLQFPNYSSELNVNALELDDSALYLCASSLAGRRAGETQYFGPGTRLLVL.

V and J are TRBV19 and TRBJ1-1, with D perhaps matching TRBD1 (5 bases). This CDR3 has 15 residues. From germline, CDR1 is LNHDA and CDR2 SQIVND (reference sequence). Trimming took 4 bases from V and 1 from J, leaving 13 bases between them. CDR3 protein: CASSRQIRGNTEAFF. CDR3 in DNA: TGTGCCAGTAGTAGACAGATTAGAGGGAACACTGAAGCTTTCTTT. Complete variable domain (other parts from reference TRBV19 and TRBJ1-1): DGGITQSPKYLFRKEGQNVTLSCEQNLNHDAMYWYRQDPGQGLRLIYYSQIVNDFQKGDIAEGYSVSREKKESFPLTVTSAQKNPTAFYLCASSRQIRGNTEAFFGQGTRLTVV.

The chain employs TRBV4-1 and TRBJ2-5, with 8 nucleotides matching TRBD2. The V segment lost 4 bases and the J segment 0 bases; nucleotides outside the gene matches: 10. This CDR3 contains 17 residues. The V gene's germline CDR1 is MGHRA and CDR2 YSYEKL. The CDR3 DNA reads TGCGCCAGCAGCCCGAGTGTGGCTAGCGGGCACCAAGAGACCCAGTACTTC. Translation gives CASSPSVASGHQETQYF.

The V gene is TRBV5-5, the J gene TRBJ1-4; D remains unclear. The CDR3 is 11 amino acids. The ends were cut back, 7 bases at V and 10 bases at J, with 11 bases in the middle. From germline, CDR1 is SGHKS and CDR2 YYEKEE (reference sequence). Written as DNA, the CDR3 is TGTGCCAGCGGGCCTTTGGGAAAACTGTTTTTT. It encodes CASGPLGKLFF.

CDR3 in amino acids: CASSLEDRGPYTQYF. CDR3 DNA sequence: TGTGCCAGCAGTTTGGAGGACAGGGGGCCGTATACGCAGTATTTT. The chain couples TRBV28 to TRBJ2-3, with 11 bases identical to TRBD1. Germline-derived CDR1 and CDR2 are MDHEN and SYDVKM. The CDR3 sequence is 15 residues long. The V segment lost 3 bases and the J segment 7 bases; nucleotides outside the gene matches: 6.

This chain's CDR3 is CASSERTNEQYF. DNA for the CDR3: TGTGCCAGCAGTGAAAGGACTAACGAGCAGTACTTC. The V call is TRBV6-1, the J call TRBJ2-7; TRBD2 is a possible D gene (6 bases). Deletions cut 2 bases from V and 5 bases from J, with 7 bases between. This CDR3 is 12 amino acids long. Looked up from germline, CDR1 is MNHNS and CDR2 is SASEGT.

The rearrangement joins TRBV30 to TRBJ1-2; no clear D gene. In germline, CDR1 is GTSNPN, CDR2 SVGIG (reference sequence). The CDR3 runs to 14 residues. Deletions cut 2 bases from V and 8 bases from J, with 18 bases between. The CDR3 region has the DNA TGTGCCTGGAGTACTCCCGGGTCCATATACGGCTACACCTTC. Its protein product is CAWSTPGSIYGYTF.